This entry lists 18 T cell receptor beta chains sequenced from one sample in a study of cytomegalovirus exposure and HLA in healthy donors. Both 60 Vbeta primers and 13 Jbeta primers went into the PCR. TCRdb keeps only in-frame clones here, not all; method: immunoSEQ multiplex PCR. The repertoire holds tens of thousands of clones, with roughly 80% as singletons. Input material: PBMCs. The receptor set was obtained from a girl aged 2 to 10 in good health and CMV-seropositive.

This clone has just one count. The chain has TRBV28 and TRBJ2-7; D possibly corresponds to TRBD2 (5 bases). Germline lookup yields CDR1 MDHEN and CDR2 SYDVKM. The CDR3 runs 17 residues. The ends were cut back, 6 bases at V and 0 bases at J, with 21 bases in the middle. The CDR3 DNA is TGTGCCAGCAGCATATTGAGCGGACCCTTGAGCTCCTACGAGCAGTACTTC. Amino acids: CASSILSGPLSSYEQYF.

The chain recombines TRBV6-6 with TRBJ2-7; a weak D match, TRBD2 (6 bases). V was cut by 6 bases and J by 6 bases, with 21 bases left in between. The CDR3 spans 15 residues. Looked up from germline, CDR1 is MNHNY and CDR2 is SVGAGI (reference sequence). This chain's CDR3 is CASSLLPGVFTEQYF. The DNA for the CDR3 is TGTGCCAGCAGCCTTCTGCCGGGAGTATTCACCGAGCAGTACTTC.

The chain carries TRBV5-6 and TRBJ1-4; 7 positions agree with TRBD1. The CDR3 covers 15 residues. Germline CDR1 SGHDT, CDR2 YYEEEE. The V segment lost 1 base and the J segment 8 bases; nucleotides outside the gene matches: 8. The CDR3 sequence: CASSLSRGGGEKLFF. DNA for the CDR3: TGTGCCAGCAGCTTGAGTCGAGGGGGCGGCGAAAAACTGTTTTTT.

This chain joins TRBV19 and TRBJ2-7; 12 bases map to TRBD2. V lost 7 bases, J lost 1 base, and 2 bases stayed unmatched. Germline V gene lookup returns CDR1 LNHDA and CDR2 SQIVND (reference sequence). There are 14 residues in the CDR3. In nucleotides, the CDR3 is TGTGCCAGTACTAGCGGGAGGGTGTCCTACGAGCAGTACTTC. Translating it yields CASTSGRVSYEQYF. Supplemented by reference TRBV19 and TRBJ2-7, the full variable domain reads DGGITQSPKYLFRKEGQNVTLSCEQNLNHDAMYWYRQDPGQGLRLIYYSQIVNDFQKGDIAEGYSVSREKKESFPLTVTSAQKNPTAFYLCASTSGRVSYEQYFGPGTRLTVT.

The V and J genes are TRBV28 and TRBJ2-3, with D uncertain. The CDR3 is made up of 15 amino acids. The V gene's germline CDR1 is MDHEN and CDR2 SYDVKM. The ends were cut back, 5 bases at V and 3 bases at J, with 15 bases in the middle. The CDR3 loop reads CASSPGFRKTDTQYF. The CDR3 DNA reads TGTGCCAGCAGTCCCGGGTTTCGGAAGACAGATACGCAGTATTTT.

This chain connects TRBV27 to TRBJ1-4, with a tentative D call TRBD1 (6 bases). V gave up 6 bases and J gave up 8 bases, with 16 bases separating them. Germline V gives CDR1 MNHEY, CDR2 SMNVEV (reference sequence). The CDR3 has 14 residues. Here the CDR3 DNA reads TGTGCCAGCAGGCAACAGGGAACGGGGGAAAAACTGTTTTTT. This sequence encodes CASRQQGTGEKLFF.

This clone was observed a handful of times. This sequence joins TRBV30 and TRBJ2-7; a weak D match, TRBD2 (5 bases). The CDR3 length is 20 residues. The germline CDR1 and CDR2 sequences are GTSNPN and SVGIG (reference sequence). V shed 0 bases and J shed 2 bases, with 29 bases lying between them. CDR3 loop: CAWSVPHALDSRRYTYEQYF. CDR3 DNA: TGTGCCTGGAGTGTACCTCACGCTCTGGACTCTAGACGGTATACCTACGAGCAGTACTTC.

The chain carries TRBV5-6 and TRBJ1-2; 7 nucleotides line up with TRBD1. The ends lost 3 bases at V and 8 bases at J; junction bases unmatched: 13. The CDR3 length is 15 residues. Germline V CDR1 and CDR2: SGHDT, YYEEEE. CDR3 amino acids: CASSSGWGTGEGYTF. The DNA for the CDR3 is TGTGCCAGCAGCTCGGGGTGGGGCACAGGGGAGGGCTACACCTTC.

The chain links TRBV29-1 to TRBJ2-5; no definite D call. The germline V gene has CDR1 SQVTM and CDR2 ANQGSEA. CDR3 length: 13 residues. V lost 7 bases, J lost 0 bases, and 12 bases lay in between. The CDR3 here is CSAGLMYQETQYF. The CDR3 nucleotides are TGCAGCGCAGGCTTAATGTACCAAGAGACCCAGTACTTC. Combining the CDR3 with reference TRBV29-1 and TRBJ2-5 gives the whole variable domain SAVISQKPSRDICQRGTSLTIQCQVDSQVTMMFWYRQQPGQSLTLIATANQGSEATYESGFVIDKFPISRPNLTFSTLTVSNMSPEDSSIYLCSAGLMYQETQYFGPGTRLLVL.

This clone came up once. The chain employs TRBV30 and TRBJ2-1; 12 nucleotides line up with TRBD2. Trimming removed 1 base from V and 8 bases from J; junction bases left unmatched: 3. CDR3 length: 14 amino acids. CDR1 is GTSNPN, CDR2 SVGIG, per germline (reference sequence). CDR3 sequence (DNA): TGTGCCTGGAGTGGACTAGCGGGAGTCGATGAGCAGTTCTTC. It yields the protein CAWSGLAGVDEQFF.

The V gene is TRBV2, the J gene TRBJ1-5, with 7 bases fitting TRBD1. Germline CDR1 and CDR2: SNHLY and FYNNEI. This CDR3 has 15 residues. The junction had 12 bases not matched to a gene; V was cut back by 5 bases and J by 8 bases. CDR3 in amino acids: CASSQTGARGEPQHF. For the CDR3, the DNA is TGTGCCAGCAGTCAAACAGGGGCCAGGGGGGAGCCCCAGCATTTT.

The genes are TRBV7-2 and TRBJ2-7; D is perhaps TRBD1 (5 bases). V was trimmed by 5 bases and J by 4 bases, leaving 12 bases between them. The CDR3 consists of 13 residues. Looked up from germline, CDR1 is SGHTA and CDR2 is FQGNSA. The CDR3 spells CASSPGIGYEQYF. DNA for the CDR3: TGTGCCAGCAGCCCAGGGATTGGGTACGAGCAGTACTTC.

The chain is built from TRBV7-2 and TRBJ2-1, with a weak D call TRBD2 (5 bases). This CDR3 spans 15 amino acids. V was cut by 3 bases and J by 6 bases, with 15 bases left in between. The germline V gene encodes CDR1 SGHTA and CDR2 FQGNSA. The CDR3 DNA is TGTGCCAGCAGCTTGGGCGGGCCTGCCCTCAATGAGCAGTTCTTC. Encoded protein: CASSLGGPALNEQFF.

CDR3 loop: CSVTSGGYNEQFF. Written as DNA, the CDR3 is TGCAGCGTGACTAGCGGAGGGTACAATGAGCAGTTCTTC. J is TRBJ2-1 and V is TRBV29-1; 9 nucleotides line up with TRBD2. The CDR3 runs 13 residues. V shed 6 bases and J 4 bases; nucleotides not matched to a gene: 4. The germline V gene encodes CDR1 SQVTM and CDR2 ANQGSEA.

The V gene is TRBV5-1, the J gene TRBJ1-4; D unresolved. This CDR3 comprises 11 residues. Germline V lookup: CDR1 SGHRS, CDR2 YFSETQ. Trimming cost V 6 bases and J 5 bases, with 5 bases left between them. The CDR3 region has the DNA TGCGCCAGCAAGGAGAATGAAAAACTGTTTTTT. Translating it yields CASKENEKLFF.

The chain combines TRBV30 with TRBJ2-3; TRBD1 matches 8 bases. CDR1 and CDR2 (germline): GTSNPN, SVGIG (reference sequence). Trimming at V came to 5 bases and at J to 2 bases, leaving 9 bases not matched to a gene. The CDR3 has 15 amino acids. CDR3 DNA sequence: TGTGCCTGGGGCTCAGGGGGCTTGATCACAGATACGCAGTATTTT. This gives the protein CAWGSGGLITDTQYF.

The rearrangement joins TRBV6-5 to TRBJ2-2, with a tentative D call TRBD2 (6 bases). The CDR3 is made up of 15 amino acids. Germline V lookup: CDR1 MNHEY, CDR2 SVGAGI. Trimming removed 2 bases at V and 6 bases at J, with 13 bases between. The CDR3 protein is CASSYVGSVAGELFF. CDR3 DNA sequence: TGTGCCAGCAGTTACGTCGGGAGTGTTGCCGGGGAGCTGTTTTTT.

This chain joins TRBV10-1 and TRBJ2-1, with 9 positions matching TRBD1. V gave up 10 bases and J gave up 4 bases; unmatched junction bases: 8. Germline CDR1 and CDR2: WNHNN and SYGVQD (reference sequence). The CDR3 spans 14 residues. The CDR3 loop reads CATGQGYAYNEQFF. The CDR3 nucleotides are TGCGCCACAGGACAGGGGTACGCATACAATGAGCAGTTCTTC.